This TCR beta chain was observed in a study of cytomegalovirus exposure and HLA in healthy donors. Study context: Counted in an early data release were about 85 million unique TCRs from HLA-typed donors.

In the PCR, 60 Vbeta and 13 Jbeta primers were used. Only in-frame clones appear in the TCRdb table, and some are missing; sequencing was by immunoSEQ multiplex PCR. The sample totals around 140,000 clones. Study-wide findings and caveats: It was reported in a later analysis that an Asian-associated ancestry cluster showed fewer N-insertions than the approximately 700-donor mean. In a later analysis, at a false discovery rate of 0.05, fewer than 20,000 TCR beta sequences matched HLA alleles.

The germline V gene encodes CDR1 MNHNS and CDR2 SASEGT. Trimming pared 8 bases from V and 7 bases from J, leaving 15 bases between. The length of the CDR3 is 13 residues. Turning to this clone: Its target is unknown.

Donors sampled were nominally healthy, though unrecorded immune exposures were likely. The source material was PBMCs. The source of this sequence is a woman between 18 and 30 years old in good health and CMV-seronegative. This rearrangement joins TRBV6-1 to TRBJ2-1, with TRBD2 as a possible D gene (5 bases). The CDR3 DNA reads TGTGCCAGCTCGGACGGGGAACCGAATGAGCAGTTCTTC. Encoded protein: CASSDGEPNEQFF.